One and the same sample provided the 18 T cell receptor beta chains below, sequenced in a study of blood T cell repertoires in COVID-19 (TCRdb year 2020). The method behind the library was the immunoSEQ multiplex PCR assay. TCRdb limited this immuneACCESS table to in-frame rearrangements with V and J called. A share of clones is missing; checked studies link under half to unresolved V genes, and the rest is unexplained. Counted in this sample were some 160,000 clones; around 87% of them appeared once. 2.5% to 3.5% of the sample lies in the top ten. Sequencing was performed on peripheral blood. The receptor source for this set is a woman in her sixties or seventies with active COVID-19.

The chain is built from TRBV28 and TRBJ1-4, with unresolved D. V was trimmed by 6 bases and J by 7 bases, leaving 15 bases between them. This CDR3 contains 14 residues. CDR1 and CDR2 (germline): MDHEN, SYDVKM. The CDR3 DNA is TGTGCCAGCAGCGAAATCCAGCGGTCTGAAAAACTGTTTTTT. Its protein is CASSEIQRSEKLFF.

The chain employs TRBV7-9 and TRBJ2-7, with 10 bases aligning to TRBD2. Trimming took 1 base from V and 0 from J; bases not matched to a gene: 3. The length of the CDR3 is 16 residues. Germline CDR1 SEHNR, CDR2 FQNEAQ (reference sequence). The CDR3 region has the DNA TGTGCCAGCAGCTTAGGGACTAGCGGTCCCTCCTACGAGCAGTACTTC. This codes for CASSLGTSGPSYEQYF.

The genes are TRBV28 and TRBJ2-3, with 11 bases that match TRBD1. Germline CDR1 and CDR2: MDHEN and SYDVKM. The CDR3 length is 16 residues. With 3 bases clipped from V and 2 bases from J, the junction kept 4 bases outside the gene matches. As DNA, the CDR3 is TGTGCCAGCAGTTTCGGACAGGGGGCTCTCACAGATACGCAGTATTTT. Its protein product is CASSFGQGALTDTQYF.

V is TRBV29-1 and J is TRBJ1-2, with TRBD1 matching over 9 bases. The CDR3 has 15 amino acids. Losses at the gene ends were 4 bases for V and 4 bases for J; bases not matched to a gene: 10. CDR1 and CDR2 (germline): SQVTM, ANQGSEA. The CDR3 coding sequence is TGCAGCGTTGGGGGGGACAGGGAAGTACCCTATGGCTACACCTTC. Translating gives CSVGGDREVPYGYTF.

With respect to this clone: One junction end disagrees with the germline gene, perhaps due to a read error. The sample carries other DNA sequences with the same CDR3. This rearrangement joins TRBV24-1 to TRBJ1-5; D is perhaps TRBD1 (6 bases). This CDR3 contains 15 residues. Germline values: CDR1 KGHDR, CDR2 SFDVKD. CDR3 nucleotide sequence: TGTGCCACCAGTGATGCGACAGGAAATAATCAGCCTCAGCATTTT. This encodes CATSDATGNNQPQHF.

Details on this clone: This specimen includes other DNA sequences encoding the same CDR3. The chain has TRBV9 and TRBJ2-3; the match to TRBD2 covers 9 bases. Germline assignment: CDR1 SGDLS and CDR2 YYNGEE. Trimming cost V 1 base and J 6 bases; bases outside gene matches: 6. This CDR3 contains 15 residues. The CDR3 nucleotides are TGTGCCAGCAGCGTAAATGCGGGAGGGCCGGATACGCAGTATTTT. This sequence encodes CASSVNAGGPDTQYF.

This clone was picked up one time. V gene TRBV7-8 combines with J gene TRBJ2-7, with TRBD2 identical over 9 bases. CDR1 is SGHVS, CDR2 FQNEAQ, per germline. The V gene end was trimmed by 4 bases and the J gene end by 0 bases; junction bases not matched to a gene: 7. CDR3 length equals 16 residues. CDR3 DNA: TGTGCCAGCAGCTCGAGCGGGAGGCTCATCTCCTACGAGCAGTACTTC. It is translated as CASSSSGRLISYEQYF.

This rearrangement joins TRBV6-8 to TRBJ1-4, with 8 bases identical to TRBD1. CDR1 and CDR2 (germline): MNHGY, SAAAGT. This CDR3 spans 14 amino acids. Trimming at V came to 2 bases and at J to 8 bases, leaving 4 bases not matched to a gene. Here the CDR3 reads CASSYRTGSEKLFF. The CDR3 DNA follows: TGTGCCAGCAGTTACCGGACAGGGTCGGAAAAACTGTTTTTT.

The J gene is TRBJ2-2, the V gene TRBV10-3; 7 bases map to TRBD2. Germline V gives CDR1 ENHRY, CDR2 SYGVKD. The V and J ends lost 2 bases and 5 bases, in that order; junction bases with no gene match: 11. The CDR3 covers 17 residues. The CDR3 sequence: CAISEPGREEGTGELFF. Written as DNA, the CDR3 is TGTGCCATCAGTGAGCCCGGACGGGAGGAGGGAACCGGGGAGCTGTTTTTT.

The CDR3 spells CASSGLAGAFGETQYF. The CDR3 DNA follows: TGTGCCAGCAGCGGATTAGCGGGAGCTTTCGGGGAGACCCAGTACTTC. This sequence joins TRBV7-8 and TRBJ2-5, with 9 bases lining up with TRBD2. This CDR3 spans 16 amino acids. The germline CDR1 and CDR2 sequences are SGHVS and FQNEAQ. V trimming: 5 bases; J trimming: 5 bases; junction bases outside the gene matches: 12. The variable domain in full, completed from reference TRBV7-8 and TRBJ2-5, reads GAGVSQSPRYKVAKRGQDVALRCDPISGHVSLFWYQQALGQGPEFLTYFQNEAQLDKSGLPSDRFFAERPEGSVSTLKIQRTQQEDSAVYLCASSGLAGAFGETQYFGPGTRLLVL.

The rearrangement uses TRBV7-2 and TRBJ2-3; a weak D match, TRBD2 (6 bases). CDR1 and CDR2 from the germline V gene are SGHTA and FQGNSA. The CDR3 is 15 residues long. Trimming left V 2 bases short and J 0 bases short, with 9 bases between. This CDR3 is CASSLWGLSTDTQYF. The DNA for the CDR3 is TGTGCCAGCAGCTTATGGGGACTGAGCACAGATACGCAGTATTTT.

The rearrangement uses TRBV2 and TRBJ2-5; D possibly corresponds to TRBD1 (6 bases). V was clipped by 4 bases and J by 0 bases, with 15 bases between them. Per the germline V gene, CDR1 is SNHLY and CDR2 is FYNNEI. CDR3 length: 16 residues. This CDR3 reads CASSGRTDLYQETQYF. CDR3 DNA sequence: TGTGCCAGCAGTGGCCGGACAGATCTCTACCAAGAGACCCAGTACTTC.

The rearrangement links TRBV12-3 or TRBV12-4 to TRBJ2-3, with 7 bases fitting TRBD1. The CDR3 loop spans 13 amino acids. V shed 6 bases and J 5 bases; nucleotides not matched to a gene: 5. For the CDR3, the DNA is TGTGCCAGCAGCTTACAGGGGATAGATACGCAGTATTTT. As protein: CASSLQGIDTQYF.

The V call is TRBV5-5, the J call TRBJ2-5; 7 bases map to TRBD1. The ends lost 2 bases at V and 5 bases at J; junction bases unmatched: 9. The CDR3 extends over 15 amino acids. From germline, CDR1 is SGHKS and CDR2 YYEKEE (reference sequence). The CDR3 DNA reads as TGTGCCAGCAGCTTCGGGACAGTAATTAGGGAGACCCAGTACTTC. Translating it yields CASSFGTVIRETQYF.

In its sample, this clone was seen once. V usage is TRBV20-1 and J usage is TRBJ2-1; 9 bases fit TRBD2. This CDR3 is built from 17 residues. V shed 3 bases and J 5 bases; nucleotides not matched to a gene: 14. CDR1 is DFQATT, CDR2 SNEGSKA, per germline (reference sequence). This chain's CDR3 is CSASPSSGKVGDNEQFF. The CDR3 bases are TGCAGTGCTAGTCCTTCTAGCGGGAAGGTAGGGGACAATGAGCAGTTCTTC.

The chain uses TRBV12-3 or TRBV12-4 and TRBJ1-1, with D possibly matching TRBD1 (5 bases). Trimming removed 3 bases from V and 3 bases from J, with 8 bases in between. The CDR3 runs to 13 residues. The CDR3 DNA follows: TGTGCCAGCAGTTTCGGCAGGGACACTGAAGCTTTCTTT. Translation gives CASSFGRDTEAFF.

CDR3 sequence (DNA): TGTGCCAGCAGCCAAGATCACTCTAGGGCTAGCGGGAGGAACAATGAGCAGTTCTTC. Translating it yields CASSQDHSRASGRNNEQFF. V gene TRBV3-1 (or the pseudogene TRBV3-2) combines with J gene TRBJ2-1; 11 bases match TRBD2. The V gene's germline CDR1 is LGHDT and CDR2 YNNKEL (reference sequence). The CDR3 sequence is 19 residues long. V dropped 0 bases and J dropped 5; count of bases not matched to a gene: 12.

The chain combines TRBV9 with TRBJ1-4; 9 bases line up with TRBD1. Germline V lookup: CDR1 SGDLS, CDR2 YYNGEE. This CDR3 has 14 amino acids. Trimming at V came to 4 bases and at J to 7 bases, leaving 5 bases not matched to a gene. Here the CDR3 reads CASSPTGGGEKLFF. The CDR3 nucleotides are TGTGCCAGCAGCCCGACAGGGGGGGGTGAAAAACTGTTTTTT.